The subject of this entry is one T cell receptor (beta chain). This entry belongs to a study of cytomegalovirus exposure and HLA in healthy donors. V was cut by 0 bases and J by 1 base, with 3 bases left in between. CDR3 length equals 13 residues. Germline CDR1 SGHVS, CDR2 FQNEAQ. The PCR made use of 60 Vbeta and 13 Jbeta primers. Method: immunoSEQ multiplex PCR; TCRdb's copy keeps in-frame clones and lacks some. In the table there are about 85,000 clones, about 80% of which are singletons. The chain is built from TRBV7-8 and TRBJ2-5, with D uncertain. Sequencing input: PBMCs. This receptor was taken from a man between 50 and 59 years old in good health and CMV-seropositive. The CDR3 sequence: CASSLAAQETQYF. The CDR3 DNA is TGTGCCAGCAGCTTAGCGGCCCAAGAGACCCAGTACTTC.